The rows below give T cell receptor beta chains drawn from one sample of a study of long-term antiretroviral therapy in people with HIV. Profiling relied on immunoSEQ multiplex PCR, and the TCRdb table lists in-frame clones only, not all of them. Here the sample spans approximately 35,000 clones, about 83% being singletons. The material was unsorted PBMCs, obtained 2 years after starting antiretroviral therapy. The receptors originated from a woman aged 50 to 60 with HIV. Each CDR3 is given with its conserved first and last residue. Fields, in order: clone size, J gene, D gene, V gene, CDR3 protein, CDR3 DNA. D genes are given only for firm matches. Where a row states a size, it is once, few, many or the class of an expanded clone; other rows omit it.

abundance: NA
j_gene: TRBJ1-1
d_gene: NA
v_gene: TRBV4-1
CDR3aa: CASSQGPRFEAFF
CDR3nt: TGCGCCAGCAGCCAAGGTCCCAGATTTGAAGCTTTCTTT

abundance: NA
j_gene: TRBJ1-5
d_gene: TRBD1
v_gene: TRBV2
CDR3aa: CASSPDRGNQPQHF
CDR3nt: TGTGCCAGCAGTCCGGACAGGGGCAATCAGCCCCAGCATTTT

abundance: NA
j_gene: TRBJ1-3
d_gene: NA
v_gene: TRBV15
CDR3aa: CATSRDSSGNTIYF
CDR3nt: TGTGCCACCAGCAGAGATAGCTCTGGAAACACCATATATTTT

abundance: once
j_gene: TRBJ1-6
d_gene: NA
v_gene: TRBV5-8
CDR3aa: CASSLAGTVPGLAPLHF
CDR3nt: TGTGCCAGCAGCTTGGCAGGGACCGTTCCCGGTTTGGCACCCCTCCACTTT

abundance: NA
j_gene: TRBJ2-2
d_gene: TRBD1
v_gene: TRBV2
CDR3aa: CASRPRTGNTGELFF
CDR3nt: TGTGCCAGTCGTCCTAGGACAGGGAACACCGGGGAGCTGTTTTTT

abundance: NA
j_gene: TRBJ2-3
d_gene: NA
v_gene: TRBV6-6
CDR3aa: CASSYSRGWGTDTQYF
CDR3nt: TGTGCCAGCAGTTACTCGAGGGGCTGGGGCACAGATACGCAGTATTTT

abundance: NA
j_gene: TRBJ2-3
d_gene: TRBD1
v_gene: TRBV11-2
CDR3aa: CASSHHRGRDTDTQYF
CDR3nt: TGTGCCAGCAGCCACCACAGGGGGCGGGACACAGATACGCAGTATTTT

abundance: once
j_gene: TRBJ2-2
d_gene: NA
v_gene: TRBV6-5
CDR3aa: CATQRTGNTGELFF
CDR3nt: TGTGCCACCCAGCGGACGGGGAACACCGGGGAGCTGTTTTTT

abundance: NA
j_gene: TRBJ1-1
d_gene: NA
v_gene: TRBV15
CDR3aa: CATRETRTHWWEAFF
CDR3nt: TGTGCCACCCGAGAAACACGGACCCACTGGTGGGAAGCTTTCTTT

abundance: NA
j_gene: TRBJ2-5
d_gene: TRBD2
v_gene: TRBV12-5
CDR3aa: CASGLIRGGGETQYF
CDR3nt: TGTGCTAGTGGTTTGATCCGGGGGGGCGGAGAGACCCAGTACTTC

abundance: NA
j_gene: TRBJ1-4
d_gene: NA
v_gene: TRBV7-9
CDR3aa: CASSLGPATNEKLFF
CDR3nt: TGTGCCAGCAGCTTAGGCCCTGCAACTAATGAAAAACTGTTTTTT

abundance: NA
j_gene: TRBJ2-5
d_gene: NA
v_gene: TRBV11-1
CDR3aa: CASSSRMSRLQETQYF
CDR3nt: TGTGCCAGCAGCTCCCGAATGTCTCGACTTCAAGAGACCCAGTACTTC

abundance: NA
j_gene: TRBJ2-3
d_gene: TRBD2
v_gene: TRBV9
CDR3aa: CASSDDPSGGSTDTQYF
CDR3nt: TGTGCCAGCAGCGACGACCCTAGCGGGGGTTCCACAGATACGCAGTATTTT

abundance: once
j_gene: TRBJ1-1
d_gene: NA
v_gene: TRBV19
CDR3aa: CASSIYKGINTEAFF
CDR3nt: TGTGCCAGTAGTATCTATAAGGGAATTAACACTGAAGCTTTCTTT

abundance: NA
j_gene: TRBJ1-5
d_gene: TRBD1
v_gene: TRBV6-5
CDR3aa: CASSPGTASNQPQHF
CDR3nt: TGTGCCAGCAGCCCAGGGACAGCCAGCAATCAGCCCCAGCATTTT

abundance: NA
j_gene: TRBJ2-2
d_gene: NA
v_gene: TRBV7-9
CDR3aa: CASSLPREVSGELFF
CDR3nt: TGTGCCAGCAGCTTACCCAGGGAAGTCTCCGGGGAGCTGTTTTTT

abundance: NA
j_gene: TRBJ1-6
d_gene: NA
v_gene: TRBV30
CDR3aa: CAWSGLGEDNSPLHF
CDR3nt: TGTGCCTGGAGTGGTTTGGGGGAGGATAATTCACCCCTCCACTTT

abundance: NA
j_gene: TRBJ2-3
d_gene: NA
v_gene: TRBV5-8
CDR3aa: CASSFRGPRGRTQYF
CDR3nt: TGTGCCAGCAGCTTTCGGGGGCCTAGGGGTCGGACGCAGTATTTT

abundance: NA
j_gene: TRBJ2-1
d_gene: TRBD2
v_gene: TRBV15
CDR3aa: CATSRDRSGNYNEQFF
CDR3nt: TGTGCCACCAGCAGAGATCGCAGCGGGAATTACAATGAGCAGTTCTTC

abundance: NA
j_gene: TRBJ2-2
d_gene: NA
v_gene: TRBV6-5
CDR3aa: CASSYSSQGGTGELFF
CDR3nt: TGTGCCAGCAGTTACTCGTCTCAGGGGGGCACCGGGGAGCTGTTTTTT

abundance: NA
j_gene: TRBJ2-7
d_gene: NA
v_gene: TRBV4-2
CDR3aa: CASSQWTAYEQYF
CDR3nt: TGTGCCAGCAGCCAATGGACCGCGTACGAGCAGTACTTC

abundance: NA
j_gene: TRBJ2-1
d_gene: TRBD2
v_gene: TRBV6-5
CDR3aa: CASSSLGAGVNNEQFF
CDR3nt: TGTGCCAGCAGTTCCCTAGGGGCGGGGGTCAACAATGAGCAGTTCTTC

abundance: NA
j_gene: TRBJ2-5
d_gene: TRBD1
v_gene: TRBV5-1
CDR3aa: CASSPRQGARETQYF
CDR3nt: TGCGCCAGCAGTCCGAGGCAGGGGGCCCGGGAGACCCAGTACTTC

abundance: NA
j_gene: TRBJ1-5
d_gene: TRBD1
v_gene: TRBV27
CDR3aa: CASSRQGLAQPQHF
CDR3nt: TGTGCCAGCAGCCGACAGGGTCTGGCTCAGCCCCAGCATTTT

abundance: few
j_gene: TRBJ2-7
d_gene: TRBD2
v_gene: TRBV4-1
CDR3aa: CASSQDTLADYEQYF
CDR3nt: TGCGCCAGCAGCCAAGACACACTAGCGGACTACGAGCAGTACTTC

abundance: NA
j_gene: TRBJ1-2
d_gene: TRBD1
v_gene: TRBV5-1
CDR3aa: CASSLQGAGGYTF
CDR3nt: TGCGCCAGCAGCTTACAGGGGGCGGGAGGCTACACCTTC

abundance: NA
j_gene: TRBJ2-7
d_gene: NA
v_gene: TRBV5-1
CDR3aa: CASSLRESYEQYF
CDR3nt: TGCGCCAGCAGCTTGAGGGAGAGCTACGAGCAGTACTTC

abundance: NA
j_gene: TRBJ2-5
d_gene: NA
v_gene: TRBV10-1
CDR3aa: CASSERERKAQYF
CDR3nt: TGCGCCAGCAGTGAGAGGGAAAGAAAGGCCCAGTACTTC

abundance: NA
j_gene: TRBJ2-1
d_gene: NA
v_gene: TRBV11-2
CDR3aa: CASSLKKGEQFF
CDR3nt: TGTGCCAGCAGCTTAAAGAAGGGCGAGCAGTTCTTC

abundance: NA
j_gene: TRBJ1-2
d_gene: NA
v_gene: TRBV7-8
CDR3aa: CASSTEGSGEFNYGYTF
CDR3nt: TGTGCCAGCAGCACAGAGGGTTCGGGTGAATTCAACTATGGCTACACCTTC

abundance: few
j_gene: TRBJ2-1
d_gene: TRBD1
v_gene: TRBV5-1
CDR3aa: CASSFGQGVTPYNEQFF
CDR3nt: TGCGCCAGCAGCTTTGGACAGGGGGTAACCCCCTACAATGAGCAGTTCTTC

abundance: NA
j_gene: TRBJ1-1
d_gene: NA
v_gene: TRBV4-1
CDR3aa: CASSQDKGTEAFF
CDR3nt: TGCGCCAGCAGCCAAGATAAGGGTACTGAAGCTTTCTTT

abundance: NA
j_gene: TRBJ2-6
d_gene: NA
v_gene: TRBV5-8
CDR3aa: CASTTSTGLPSGANVLTF
CDR3nt: TGTGCCAGCACGACTTCGACAGGCCTCCCCTCTGGGGCCAACGTCCTGACTTTC

abundance: once
j_gene: TRBJ1-1
d_gene: NA
v_gene: TRBV7-2
CDR3aa: CASSFHSRAFF
CDR3nt: TGTGCCAGCAGCTTCCACTCGCGGGCTTTCTTT

abundance: NA
j_gene: TRBJ1-5
d_gene: NA
v_gene: TRBV2
CDR3aa: CASSLDGLSNQPQHF
CDR3nt: TGTGCCAGCAGTTTGGACGGACTAAGCAATCAGCCCCAGCATTTT

abundance: NA
j_gene: TRBJ1-1
d_gene: NA
v_gene: TRBV6-1
CDR3aa: CASTPRMNTEAFF
CDR3nt: TGTGCCAGCACCCCACGGATGAACACTGAAGCTTTCTTT

abundance: few
j_gene: TRBJ1-3
d_gene: NA
v_gene: TRBV6-1
CDR3aa: CATRPTRNGNTIYF
CDR3nt: TGTGCCACCCGACCTACAAGGAACGGAAACACCATATATTTT

abundance: NA
j_gene: TRBJ2-5
d_gene: NA
v_gene: TRBV10-2
CDR3aa: CASSGRLQETQYF
CDR3nt: TGCGCCAGCAGTGGACGGCTGCAAGAGACCCAGTACTTC

abundance: NA
j_gene: TRBJ2-1
d_gene: TRBD2
v_gene: TRBV4-2
CDR3aa: CASSQVVAGGLNEQFF
CDR3nt: TGTGCCAGCAGCCAGGTCGTGGCGGGGGGGCTCAATGAGCAGTTCTTC

abundance: NA
j_gene: TRBJ1-4
d_gene: NA
v_gene: TRBV15
CDR3aa: CATAGSNEKLFF
CDR3nt: TGTGCCACCGCCGGGTCTAATGAAAAACTGTTTTTT

abundance: few
j_gene: TRBJ2-7
d_gene: TRBD1
v_gene: TRBV9
CDR3aa: CASSAGTGVREQYF
CDR3nt: TGTGCCAGCAGCGCCGGGACAGGGGTGAGGGAGCAGTACTTC